The 5 T cell receptor beta chains reported below all come from one sample, sequenced in a study of immune cell composition in non-small cell lung cancer. Data came from immunoSEQ multiplex PCR; TCRdb stores just in-frame clones and leaves some out. The sample has about 5,200 clones, 60% to 85% seen once; the top ten hold 9.5% to 12%. Sample: lung tumor tissue. Every receptor here comes from a human donor with non-small cell lung cancer.

The rearrangement links TRBV5-4 to TRBJ2-2; weak D call: TRBD1 (5 bases). Germline assignment: CDR1 SGHNT and CDR2 YYREEE (reference sequence). V lost 1 base and J 0 bases, leaving 7 bases between the germline ends. The CDR3 contains 15 residues. The CDR3 sequence is CASSLRQTNTGELFF. The DNA for the CDR3 is TGTGCCAGCAGCTTGAGACAGACGAACACCGGGGAGCTGTTTTTT.

This clone was detected only a few times. Other nucleotide sequences from this sample produce the same CDR3. The chain is built from TRBV5-4 and TRBJ2-7; 7 bases agree with TRBD1. The length of the CDR3 is 15 residues. V trimming: 5 bases; J trimming: 0 bases; junction bases outside the gene matches: 8. CDR1 and CDR2 (germline): SGHNT, YYREEE (reference sequence). CDR3 in DNA: TGTGCCAGCAGTTATATCGGGACAGTCTCCTACGAGCAGTACTTC. Translating gives CASSYIGTVSYEQYF.

DNA for the CDR3: TGTGCCAGCAGCCCCTTACTAGCGGGAGATGCCGGGGAGCTGTTTTTT. This encodes CASSPLLAGDAGELFF. The chain employs TRBV11-1 and TRBJ2-2; 11 bases map to TRBD2. The CDR3 runs 16 residues. Germline trimming cut 5 bases from V and 6 bases from J; bases unmatched to any gene: 8. The germline CDR1 and CDR2 sequences are SGHAT and FQDESV (reference sequence).

The chain combines TRBV6-5 with TRBJ1-2; D is possibly TRBD1 (5 bases). Germline V gene lookup returns CDR1 MNHEY and CDR2 SVGAGI. The V end was cut by 6 bases, the J end by 4 bases, with 15 bases between. The CDR3 extends over 14 amino acids. Here the CDR3 reads CASRFGGSIYGYTF. The CDR3 bases are TGTGCCAGCAGGTTCGGGGGGTCTATCTATGGCTACACCTTC.

The V call is TRBV30, the J call TRBJ2-3; weak D call: TRBD1 (5 bases). Germline lookup yields CDR1 GTSNPN and CDR2 SVGIG (reference sequence). The CDR3 contains 15 residues. Trimming shortened V by 0 bases and J by 0 bases, and 10 bases separated the two germline ends. The CDR3 DNA reads TGTGCCTGGAGTGTTGACAGCTGGAGCACAGATACGCAGTATTTT. It translates to CAWSVDSWSTDTQYF.